The source of this T cell receptor beta chain is a study of shared clonotypes between healthy human individuals. Study-level information: The cohort comprised a couple of women and a few men. Their ages spanned 18 to 49 years.

In the authors' workflow: ImmunoSEQ sequences covered only the junction and lacked quality scores; filtering therefore differed. Some clones are missing from TCRdb's copy, which holds only in-frame ones; the method was immunoSEQ multiplex PCR. D and trimming were read from the DNA, whereas the V and J calls and clone size are those reported in that table. The sample has some 2.1 million clones; roughly 96% are singletons. Germline-derived CDR1 and CDR2 are LGHNA and YNFKEQ. The CDR3 totals 15 residues. Trimming took off 0 bases at V and 12 bases at J, with 18 bases between the two ends. This rearrangement joins TRBV4-2 to TRBJ1-5; D is ambiguous. This TCR came from a man aged 18-30 years in good health. Sequences were obtained from naive CD4+ T cells sorted from blood. Stated subset: CD45RA+ positively selected. The CDR3 sequence: CASSQEFTSAVVQHF. In DNA, the CDR3 is TGTGCCAGCAGCCAAGAGTTTACGTCGGCAGTAGTCCAGCATTTT.